The T cell receptor beta chain under discussion was sequenced for a study of identical twins. The germline V and J ends were trimmed by 3 bases and 4 bases, with 12 bases remaining between them. Germline lookup yields CDR1 MDHEN and CDR2 SYDVKM. This CDR3 is built from 15 residues. TCRdb passed the 5' RACE reads through MiXCR, listing each CDR3 protein once. This sample has roughly 350,000 distinct CDR3 sequences, with more than 9% found just once. Separately, the same data were catalogued under a study of yellow fever vaccine responses in identical twins.

The sequence came from a woman aged 18-29 years in good health. V usage is TRBV28 and J usage is TRBJ2-2; D might be TRBD1 or TRBD2, each matching 5 bases. Sequenced input: CD8+ T cells sorted from blood. The CDR3 DNA follows: TGTGCCAGCAGTTTTAGGCCGGGGCTCACCGGGGAGCTGTTTTTT. It codes for CASSFRPGLTGELFF.